Below are 4 T cell receptor beta chains sequenced from a single sample in a study of OX40 agonist ivuxolimab in advanced cancers. The protocol was immunoSEQ multiplex PCR, while the TCRdb copy is restricted to in-frame clones and leaves out a portion. Among roughly 60,000 clones listed, 65% to 85% were seen once. Sample: CD4+ or CD8+ T cells sorted from blood, taken in a trial of the OX40 agonist ivuxolimab. These receptors were obtained from an adult with an advanced solid tumor such as melanoma, head and neck, liver or kidney cancer.

The chain employs TRBV30 and TRBJ2-6; 8 bases map to TRBD1. Looked up from germline, CDR1 is GTSNPN and CDR2 is SVGIG (reference sequence). CDR3 length: 15 amino acids. The trim removed 2 bases at V and 1 base at J, leaving 1 base unmatched. This chain's CDR3 is CAWSRQGSGANVLTF. The CDR3 coding sequence is TGTGCCTGGAGTCGACAGGGGTCTGGGGCCAACGTCCTGACTTTC. Drawing the rest from reference TRBV30 and TRBJ2-6, the complete variable domain is SQTIHQWPATLVQPVGSPLSLECTVEGTSNPNLYWYRQAAGRGLQLLFYSVGIGQISSEVPQNLSASRPQDRQFILSSKKLLLSDSGFYLCAWSRQGSGANVLTFGAGSRLTVL.

This clone has only one observation. The chain carries TRBV2 and TRBJ2-7, with 9 bases that match TRBD1. Germline V lookup: CDR1 SNHLY, CDR2 FYNNEI. V gave up 7 bases and J gave up 2 bases; unmatched junction bases: 9. The CDR3 is 15 amino acids. The CDR3 loop is CASTLQGASPYEQYF. The CDR3 region has the DNA TGTGCCAGCACGTTACAGGGGGCATCCCCCTACGAGCAGTACTTC.

The chain uses TRBV10-3 and TRBJ1-5; D is perhaps TRBD1 (6 bases). Trimming shortened V by 6 bases and J by 6 bases, and 12 bases separated the two germline ends. CDR1 and CDR2 from the germline V gene are ENHRY and SYGVKD. The CDR3 has 13 amino acids. CDR3 sequence (DNA): TGTGCCATCAGCCCCACGACAGGTCAGCCCCAGCATTTT. This sequence encodes CAISPTTGQPQHF.

The J gene is TRBJ2-5, the V gene TRBV30, with no clear D. V was shortened by 3 bases and J by 3 bases, with 8 bases between the two germline ends. Germline V gene data show CDR1 as GTSNPN and CDR2 as SVGIG (reference sequence). CDR3 length: 12 residues. CDR3 sequence (DNA): TGTGCCTGGAGGGATAGAAAAGAGACCCAGTACTTC. This encodes CAWRDRKETQYF.